Below are 17 T cell receptor beta chains sequenced from a single sample in a study of blood T cell repertoires in COVID-19. Profiling relied on immunoSEQ multiplex PCR, and the TCRdb table lists in-frame clones only, not all of them. Counted here are 100,000 to 150,000 clones, over 75% occurring once; the ten biggest clones make up about 9.5%. The specimen was peripheral blood. Receptors originate from a man aged 35-49 years with active or convalescent COVID-19.

This chain joins TRBV6-5 and TRBJ2-2; D might be TRBD2 (5 bases). The CDR3 is 13 residues long. Trimming took off 7 bases at V and 8 bases at J, with 14 bases between the two ends. CDR1 and CDR2 (germline): MNHEY, SVGAGI. Here the CDR3 DNA reads TGTGCCAGCACCGACCGTGGAGGAGGGGAGCTGTTTTTT. It yields the protein CASTDRGGGELFF.

The V and J genes are TRBV27 and TRBJ1-5; unclear D gene. The CDR3 has 16 amino acids. Germline V gene lookup returns CDR1 MNHEY and CDR2 SMNVEV (reference sequence). The V and J ends lost 5 bases and 7 bases respectively, with 21 bases between them. The CDR3 spells CASSLGAGGVRQPQHF. DNA of the CDR3: TGTGCCAGCAGTCTAGGCGCCGGCGGGGTCAGGCAGCCCCAGCATTTT.

This chain joins TRBV10-3 and TRBJ2-3; 7 bases agree with TRBD2. J was trimmed by 3 bases and V by 5 bases; bases with no gene match: 5. CDR1 is ENHRY and CDR2 is SYGVKD in the germline V gene. The CDR3 totals 14 residues. In DNA form, the CDR3 reads TGTGCCATCAGTTCTCAGGGAGGGACAGATACGCAGTATTTT. Its translation is CAISSQGGTDTQYF.

The CDR3 region has the DNA TGTGCCAGCAGCTTTCGGGAGACCCAGTACTTC. Its protein is CASSFRETQYF. The chain has TRBV7-9 and TRBJ2-5, with no clear D. CDR3 length: 11 residues. The germline V gene encodes CDR1 SEHNR and CDR2 FQNEAQ (reference sequence). Deletions cut 3 bases from V and 5 bases from J, with 4 bases between.

The gene calls are TRBV3-1 (or the pseudogene TRBV3-2) and TRBJ1-1; D perhaps matches TRBD1 (6 bases). Germline CDR1 is LGHDT and CDR2 is YNNKEL (reference sequence). CDR3 length equals 15 residues. V was cut by 4 bases and J by 4 bases, with 16 bases left in between. The CDR3 DNA reads TGTGCCAGCAGCCGGAAGAACCAGGGGACCACTGAAGCTTTCTTT. It specifies CASSRKNQGTTEAFF.

The chain has TRBV4-2 and TRBJ2-3; tentative D call: TRBD2 (6 bases). V shed 3 bases and J shed 2 bases, with 21 bases lying between them. The CDR3 contains 18 residues. Germline CDR1 reads LGHNA; CDR2 reads YNFKEQ. As DNA, the CDR3 is TGTGCCAGCAGCCAGGGGGAAAGTAGCGGACATATCACAGATACGCAGTATTTT. It yields the protein CASSQGESSGHITDTQYF.

This clone was counted a few times. The V and J genes are TRBV2 and TRBJ1-5; D gene ambiguous. There are 13 residues in the CDR3. Trimming shortened V by 4 bases and J by 8 bases, and 12 bases separated the two germline ends. Germline CDR1 reads SNHLY; CDR2 reads FYNNEI. The CDR3 region has the DNA TGTGCCAGCAGTGGATTCGGAGGGAAGCCCCAGCATTTT. This codes for CASSGFGGKPQHF.

This clone was detected only a few times. The V call is TRBV12-5, the J call TRBJ2-5, with D possibly matching TRBD2 (5 bases). Germline lookup yields CDR1 LGHNT and CDR2 FRNRAP. The V and J ends lost 7 bases and 7 bases respectively, with 16 bases between them. The CDR3 extends over 13 amino acids. CDR3 in amino acids: CASEQQGSGTQYF. In nucleotides, the CDR3 is TGTGCTAGTGAGCAGCAAGGGAGCGGGACCCAGTACTTC.

The chain recombines TRBV18 with TRBJ1-3; no clear D gene. Germline CDR1 and CDR2: KGHSH and LQKENI. This CDR3 comprises 16 residues. V gave up 1 base and J gave up 0 bases, with 10 bases separating them. Here the CDR3 DNA reads TGTGCCAGCTCACCACTCGATTCGGGCTCTGGAAACACCATATATTTT. Encoded protein: CASSPLDSGSGNTIYF.

This clone was observed at least ten times. The sample contains more than one DNA sequence encoding this CDR3. The V gene is TRBV10-3, the J gene TRBJ1-1, with D maybe TRBD1 (6 bases). Germline V CDR1 and CDR2: ENHRY, SYGVKD. Trimming took off 2 bases at V and 7 bases at J, with 20 bases between the two ends. This CDR3 is built from 16 residues. The CDR3 spells CAISEAYDRISREAFF. CDR3 nucleotide sequence: TGTGCCATCAGTGAGGCATATGACAGGATCTCTCGTGAAGCTTTCTTT.

The V and J genes are TRBV6-6 and TRBJ1-2; 7 nucleotides line up with TRBD1. The germline gives CDR1 MNHNY, CDR2 SVGAGI (reference sequence). The trim removed 11 bases at V and 10 bases at J, leaving 16 bases unmatched. The CDR3 is 13 amino acids. The CDR3 region is CAAQTGNRRDYTF. In nucleotides, the CDR3 is TGTGCCGCCCAGACAGGGAATAGGAGAGACTACACCTTC.

The CDR3 loop is CASIRDRGSYEQYF. CDR3 coding DNA: TGTGCCAGCATTCGGGACAGGGGCTCCTACGAGCAGTACTTC. This sequence joins TRBV2 and TRBJ2-7; TRBD1 matches 10 bases. V dropped 7 bases and J dropped 0; count of bases not matched to a gene: 3. The CDR3 extends over 14 amino acids. The V gene's germline CDR1 is SNHLY and CDR2 FYNNEI.

The chain combines TRBV10-3 with TRBJ1-1; 7 bases align to TRBD1. The CDR3 is 15 residues long. Germline V CDR1 and CDR2: ENHRY, SYGVKD. V trimming: 4 bases; J trimming: 1 base; junction bases outside the gene matches: 6. This chain's CDR3 is CAISGQGGGNTEAFF. CDR3 sequence (DNA): TGTGCCATCAGTGGACAGGGTGGGGGGAACACTGAAGCTTTCTTT.

V usage is TRBV19 and J usage is TRBJ2-2, with TRBD1 as a possible D gene (6 bases). V shed 6 bases and J shed 2 bases, with 13 bases lying between them. CDR3 length: 15 amino acids. Germline CDR1 reads LNHDA; CDR2 reads SQIVND (reference sequence). The CDR3 is CASRLTGPNTGELFF. CDR3 coding DNA: TGTGCCAGTAGGCTGACAGGACCCAACACCGGGGAGCTGTTTTTT.

This sequence joins TRBV6-5 and TRBJ1-5; D might be TRBD1 (6 bases). The germline V gene encodes CDR1 MNHEY and CDR2 SVGAGI. The CDR3 covers 14 residues. V dropped 6 bases and J dropped 0 bases, with 9 bases sitting between them. CDR3 protein: CASSTGISNQPQHF. CDR3 DNA: TGTGCCAGCAGCACAGGGATTAGCAATCAGCCCCAGCATTTT.

The chain recombines TRBV6-5 with TRBJ2-5; 7 bases are a match to TRBD1. Germline CDR1 and CDR2: MNHEY and SVGAGI. V was clipped by 6 bases and J by 5 bases; unmatched bases: 9. This CDR3 region has 14 residues. This CDR3 is CASSRGQTYETQYF. In DNA, the CDR3 is TGTGCCAGCAGCCGGGGACAGACCTACGAGACCCAGTACTTC.

Points on this clone: This same CDR3 is encoded by further DNA sequences in the sample. This chain connects TRBV14 to TRBJ1-1, with TRBD1 identical over 7 bases. Germline V CDR1 and CDR2: SGHDN, FVKESK. With V trimmed by 4 bases and J by 0 bases, 2 bases remained unmatched. This CDR3 region has 14 residues. CDR3 in DNA: TGTGCCAGCAGCCTGACAGGGCTGAACACTGAAGCTTTCTTT. This encodes CASSLTGLNTEAFF.